Listed below are T cell receptor beta chains from one sample, sequenced in a study of cytomegalovirus exposure and HLA in healthy donors. TCRdb's table, derived via immunoSEQ multiplex PCR, lists solely in-frame clones and lacks some. Of roughly 150,000 clones in the sample, roughly 82% were seen once. The sample comprised PBMCs. The receptors were sampled from a woman between 50 and 59 years old in good health and CMV-seropositive. CDR3s include the opening cysteine and the closing phenylalanine or tryptophan. Fields, in order: clone size, V gene, D gene, J gene, CDR3 DNA, CDR3 protein. The D gene is left open where the match is weak. Clone size is shown for a subset of rows, as once, few, many or a class of expanded clone.

size: .
V: TRBV28
D: TRBD1
J: TRBJ1-5
DNA: TGTGCCAGCAGTTTAGGGACAGGGGTACATCAGCCCCAGCATTTT
CDR3: CASSLGTGVHQPQHF

size: .
V: TRBV6-1
D: .
J: TRBJ1-1
DNA: TGTGCCAGCAGTGATCGCAGGAACACTGAAGCTTTCTTT
CDR3: CASSDRRNTEAFF

size: .
V: TRBV4-1
D: TRBD2
J: TRBJ2-3
DNA: TGCGCCAGTGCGGCGGCTAGCGGGGGGATTACAGATACGCAGTATTTT
CDR3: CASAAASGGITDTQYF

size: .
V: TRBV6-5
D: TRBD1
J: TRBJ1-2
DNA: TGTGCCAGCAGAACGACAGGGTTGGTCTACACCTTC
CDR3: CASRTTGLVYTF

size: .
V: TRBV6-1
D: TRBD2
J: TRBJ2-5
DNA: TGTGCCAGCAGTGCGGGACTAGGAGAGACCCAGTACTTC
CDR3: CASSAGLGETQYF

size: few
V: TRBV6-5
D: .
J: TRBJ1-6
DNA: TGTGCCAGCAGTTACTTAAGAGGACAGACTAATTCACCCCTCCACTTT
CDR3: CASSYLRGQTNSPLHF

size: few
V: TRBV7-9
D: TRBD1
J: TRBJ1-6
DNA: TGTGCCAGCAGCCGGGGACAGCTAAATTCACCCCTCCACTTT
CDR3: CASSRGQLNSPLHF

size: few
V: TRBV5-1
D: .
J: TRBJ1-1
DNA: TGCGCCAGCAGAGCAGGGTCGAACACTGAAGCTTTCTTT
CDR3: CASRAGSNTEAFF

size: few
V: TRBV6-1
D: .
J: TRBJ1-1
DNA: TGTGCCAGCAACCTAGGGGTGAACACTGAAGCTTTCTTT
CDR3: CASNLGVNTEAFF

size: .
V: TRBV9
D: TRBD2
J: TRBJ2-1
DNA: TGTGCCAGCAGCGTTAGCGGGCGGGGGAGCTACAATGAGCAGTTCTTC
CDR3: CASSVSGRGSYNEQFF

size: once
V: TRBV6-1
D: TRBD1
J: TRBJ1-5
DNA: TGTGCCAGCAGTCTGGACAGGGCCGACCAGCCCCAGCATTTT
CDR3: CASSLDRADQPQHF

size: .
V: TRBV4-1
D: .
J: TRBJ1-1
DNA: TGCGCCAGCAGCCAAGAAGGGGTTCCAGCCGCAACTGAAGCTTTCTTT
CDR3: CASSQEGVPAATEAFF

size: .
V: TRBV7-2
D: TRBD1
J: TRBJ1-1
DNA: TGTGCCAGCAGCCGGCCACAGGGGGTGAACACTGAAGCTTTCTTT
CDR3: CASSRPQGVNTEAFF

size: .
V: TRBV11-3
D: TRBD1
J: TRBJ2-3
DNA: TGTGCCAGCAGCCTAGGACAGGGGGCAGATACGCAGTATTTT
CDR3: CASSLGQGADTQYF

size: .
V: TRBV10-2
D: .
J: TRBJ1-6
DNA: TGCGCCAGCAGTGCGGCAGGGGACGCATCGGCCCTCCACTTT
CDR3: CASSAAGDASALHF

size: .
V: TRBV7-8
D: TRBD1
J: TRBJ1-5
DNA: TGTGCCAGCAGCTTAGCGAGTATTCAGGGGGCCACTAATCAGCCCCAGCATTTT
CDR3: CASSLASIQGATNQPQHF

size: few
V: TRBV6-1
D: .
J: TRBJ2-3
DNA: TGTGCCAGCAGTGATTCGCGCGGGACTCCCACAGATACGCAGTATTTT
CDR3: CASSDSRGTPTDTQYF

size: .
V: TRBV2
D: .
J: TRBJ2-5
DNA: TGTGCCAGCAGTGAGGTACAGGGCGTCGGGACCCAGTACTTC
CDR3: CASSEVQGVGTQYF

size: .
V: TRBV29-1
D: TRBD1
J: TRBJ1-2
DNA: TGCAGCGTGGTGGGACAGGGGGTCGATGGCTACACCTTC
CDR3: CSVVGQGVDGYTF

size: .
V: TRBV27
D: .
J: TRBJ1-1
DNA: TGTGCCAGCAGTTCCTACCCTATAACAGGGCCCACTGAAGCTTTCTTT
CDR3: CASSSYPITGPTEAFF

size: once
V: TRBV6-6
D: .
J: TRBJ2-6
DNA: TGTGCCAGCGGCCTTGCGGTATCTGGGGCCAACGTCCTGACTTTC
CDR3: CASGLAVSGANVLTF

size: few
V: TRBV7-3
D: .
J: TRBJ2-3
DNA: TGTGCCAGCAGCTTAATTCCGGCAGGTGGAGATACGCAGTATTTT
CDR3: CASSLIPAGGDTQYF

size: .
V: TRBV14
D: .
J: TRBJ2-3
DNA: TGTGCCAGCAGCCTCGGAGGGTCTCACGATACGCAGTATTTT
CDR3: CASSLGGSHDTQYF

size: .
V: TRBV9
D: TRBD1
J: TRBJ2-4
DNA: TGTGCCAGCAGCGTAGGGCAGGGGGCTTGGAACATTCAGTACTTC
CDR3: CASSVGQGAWNIQYF

size: few
V: TRBV4-2
D: TRBD2
J: TRBJ2-5
DNA: TGTGCCAGCAGCCGCTCGGGACTAGCGGGGGGGCCTAGGGAGACCCAGTACTTC
CDR3: CASSRSGLAGGPRETQYF

size: .
V: TRBV5-1
D: TRBD2
J: TRBJ2-2
DNA: TGCGCCAGCAGCTTGGCCCCCTATGTCGGGACTAGTAAAGGCGGGGAGCTGTTTTTT
CDR3: CASSLAPYVGTSKGGELFF

size: .
V: TRBV5-1
D: TRBD1
J: TRBJ1-5
DNA: TGCGCCAGCAGCCTCCGACAGGGGGATCAGCCCCAGCATTTT
CDR3: CASSLRQGDQPQHF

size: .
V: TRBV7-6
D: TRBD1
J: TRBJ2-5
DNA: TGTGCCAGCAGCTTTAACCCCCCGACAGGGTACAAAGAGACCCAGTACTTC
CDR3: CASSFNPPTGYKETQYF

size: few
V: TRBV7-9
D: TRBD2
J: TRBJ2-3
DNA: TGTGCCAGCAGGGCAAGCGGGGGGCCGACAGATACGCAGTATTTT
CDR3: CASRASGGPTDTQYF

size: .
V: TRBV18
D: TRBD2
J: TRBJ2-5
DNA: TGTGCCAGCTCCCCTAAGCCCCCGGGACTAGCGGGGGGTCGCGAGACCCAGTACTTC
CDR3: CASSPKPPGLAGGRETQYF

size: .
V: TRBV7-2
D: .
J: TRBJ1-5
DNA: TGTGCCAGCAGCTTGGTAGGGGATCTTGCTCAGCCCCAGCATTTT
CDR3: CASSLVGDLAQPQHF

size: .
V: TRBV29-1
D: TRBD1
J: TRBJ1-2
DNA: TGCAGCGTTGGGGACAGAGGCTATGGCTACACCTTC
CDR3: CSVGDRGYGYTF

size: few
V: TRBV4-1
D: .
J: TRBJ2-1
DNA: TGCGCCAGCAGCTCCCGGGACTCTTACAATGAGCAGTTCTTC
CDR3: CASSSRDSYNEQFF

size: .
V: TRBV4-1
D: TRBD1
J: TRBJ2-7
DNA: TGCGCCAGCAGCCACGGACAGGGCTCCTACGAGCAGTACTTC
CDR3: CASSHGQGSYEQYF

size: once
V: TRBV5-1
D: .
J: TRBJ1-6
DNA: TGCGCCAGCAGTGAAGGAGGAAATAATTCACCCCTCCACTTT
CDR3: CASSEGGNNSPLHF

size: few
V: TRBV19
D: TRBD1
J: TRBJ2-3
DNA: TGTGCCACCGCTCTCCAGGGGGTGACAGATACGCAGTATTTT
CDR3: CATALQGVTDTQYF

size: .
V: TRBV7-2
D: TRBD2
J: TRBJ2-1
DNA: TGTGCCAGCAGCTTGATTGCGGGGGTGTACAATGAGCAGTTCTTC
CDR3: CASSLIAGVYNEQFF

size: .
V: TRBV11-2
D: TRBD1
J: TRBJ2-1
DNA: TGTGCCAGCAGAATAGGACAGGTCCAAGGCAATGAGCAGTTCTTC
CDR3: CASRIGQVQGNEQFF

size: few
V: TRBV5-1
D: TRBD1
J: TRBJ1-4
DNA: TGCGCCAGCAGCTTGGCAGGACAGGGGTCTGAAAAACTGTTTTTT
CDR3: CASSLAGQGSEKLFF

size: .
V: TRBV2
D: TRBD2
J: TRBJ2-1
DNA: TGTGCCAGCAGTGACCCTAGCGGGGGCTGGGACAATGAGCAGTTCTTC
CDR3: CASSDPSGGWDNEQFF

size: .
V: TRBV9
D: .
J: TRBJ2-7
DNA: TGTGCCAGCAGCGTAGGGGGGGACTTATCCTACGAGCAGTACTTC
CDR3: CASSVGGDLSYEQYF